These T cell receptor beta chains were read from a single sample in a study of Ad26.COV2.S vaccination and SARS-CoV-2 variants. Clones were read by immunoSEQ multiplex PCR, and TCRdb kept only the in-frame ones, dropping some. This table holds approximately 400,000 clones, under 90% found once. This specimen was peripheral blood, taken in a trial of Ad26.COV2.S vaccine versus placebo. These receptors were obtained from a person between 18 and 60 years old who received the Ad26.COV2.S COVID-19 vaccine or a placebo. CDR3s include the opening cysteine and the closing phenylalanine or tryptophan. Fields, in order: D gene, J gene, clone size, V gene, CDR3 DNA, CDR3 protein. A D gene is named only where the DNA matches it firmly. Only some rows state a clone size, as once, few, many or a class for expanded clones.

d_gene: NA
j_gene: TRBJ2-7
abundance: few
v_gene: TRBV20-1
CDR3nt: TGCAGTGCTAAACAGTACTACGAGCAGTACTTC
CDR3aa: CSAKQYYEQYF

d_gene: TRBD1
j_gene: TRBJ1-1
abundance: NA
v_gene: TRBV3-1/TRBV3-2
CDR3nt: TGTGCCAGCAGCCCCTTCATGACAGGGTTGGAAGCTTTCTTT
CDR3aa: CASSPFMTGLEAFF

d_gene: NA
j_gene: TRBJ2-2
abundance: NA
v_gene: TRBV7-9
CDR3nt: TGTGCCAGCAGCTTTCCGACTACCGGGGAGCTGTTTTTT
CDR3aa: CASSFPTTGELFF

d_gene: NA
j_gene: TRBJ2-5
abundance: once
v_gene: TRBV11-1
CDR3nt: TGTGCCAGCAGCCGGGCAGGGGTTGAGACCCAGTACTTC
CDR3aa: CASSRAGVETQYF

d_gene: TRBD1
j_gene: TRBJ1-1
abundance: NA
v_gene: TRBV27
CDR3nt: TGTGCCAGCAGTTTAGGGACAGGGAACACTGAAGCTTTCTTT
CDR3aa: CASSLGTGNTEAFF

d_gene: NA
j_gene: TRBJ1-4
abundance: NA
v_gene: TRBV4-1
CDR3nt: TGCGCCAGCGGTGGGGGCAGGGATGAAAAACTGTTTTTT
CDR3aa: CASGGGRDEKLFF

d_gene: NA
j_gene: TRBJ2-7
abundance: NA
v_gene: TRBV11-2
CDR3nt: TGTGCCAGCAGCCAGGCGGCAGGGCCTACCTACGAGCAGTACTTC
CDR3aa: CASSQAAGPTYEQYF

d_gene: NA
j_gene: TRBJ1-1
abundance: NA
v_gene: TRBV10-3
CDR3nt: TGTGCCATCAGACGGACCAACACTGAAGCTTTCTTT
CDR3aa: CAIRRTNTEAFF

d_gene: NA
j_gene: TRBJ1-2
abundance: NA
v_gene: TRBV18
CDR3nt: TGTGCCAGCTCACCTGGTAATGGCTACACCTTC
CDR3aa: CASSPGNGYTF

d_gene: NA
j_gene: TRBJ2-7
abundance: NA
v_gene: TRBV6-5
CDR3nt: TGTGCCAGCAGCTGGGGGGACAGTAACTACGAGCAGTACTTC
CDR3aa: CASSWGDSNYEQYF

d_gene: NA
j_gene: TRBJ2-2
abundance: NA
v_gene: TRBV27
CDR3nt: TGTGCCAGCAAGGAGGGGAACACCGGGGAGCTGTTTTTT
CDR3aa: CASKEGNTGELFF

d_gene: TRBD2
j_gene: TRBJ2-7
abundance: NA
v_gene: TRBV30
CDR3nt: TGTGCCTGGAGTGGCCGGGGGGTGCGCGACGAGCAGTACTTC
CDR3aa: CAWSGRGVRDEQYF

d_gene: TRBD1
j_gene: TRBJ1-4
abundance: few
v_gene: TRBV6-2/TRBV6-3
CDR3nt: TGTGCCAGCAGTCATGTCCTGTACAGGGGGCGAGACGAAAAACTGTTTTTT
CDR3aa: CASSHVLYRGRDEKLFF

d_gene: NA
j_gene: TRBJ1-5
abundance: few
v_gene: TRBV6-5
CDR3nt: TGTGCCAGCAGACAGCCTTATAGCAATCAGCCCCAGCATTTT
CDR3aa: CASRQPYSNQPQHF

d_gene: NA
j_gene: TRBJ1-2
abundance: NA
v_gene: TRBV11-2
CDR3nt: TGTGCCAGCAGCTTTCCGGGGGGTGGCTACACCTTC
CDR3aa: CASSFPGGGYTF

d_gene: NA
j_gene: TRBJ2-5
abundance: NA
v_gene: TRBV9
CDR3nt: TGTGCCAGCAGCGTAGAGGGACGGACATCATCGGAGACCCAGTACTTC
CDR3aa: CASSVEGRTSSETQYF

d_gene: NA
j_gene: TRBJ1-1
abundance: NA
v_gene: TRBV7-2
CDR3nt: TGTGCCAGCACCCCCGAGGCAGGCAGGGCGAACACTGAAGCTTTCTTT
CDR3aa: CASTPEAGRANTEAFF

d_gene: NA
j_gene: TRBJ2-1
abundance: NA
v_gene: TRBV9
CDR3nt: TGTGCCAGCAGCGCCGCCGGGAGCTACACCAATGAGCAGTTCTTC
CDR3aa: CASSAAGSYTNEQFF

d_gene: TRBD1
j_gene: TRBJ2-7
abundance: NA
v_gene: TRBV29-1
CDR3nt: TGCAGCGTTGTGAGGACAGGAACCTACGAGCAGTACTTC
CDR3aa: CSVVRTGTYEQYF

d_gene: TRBD2
j_gene: TRBJ2-1
abundance: once
v_gene: TRBV9
CDR3nt: TGTGCCAGCAGCGTAGCCCTGACTAGCGGGAGGGCGTTTGGGAACAATGAGCAGTTCTTC
CDR3aa: CASSVALTSGRAFGNNEQFF

d_gene: NA
j_gene: TRBJ1-6
abundance: NA
v_gene: TRBV19
CDR3nt: TGTGCCAGTAGTAGGGGGACCCGAGGTGGGTCACCCCTCCACTTT
CDR3aa: CASSRGTRGGSPLHF

d_gene: TRBD2
j_gene: TRBJ2-1
abundance: once
v_gene: TRBV25-1
CDR3nt: TGTGCCAGCAGTAAGAATAGCGGGGTATCCAATGAGCAGTTCTTC
CDR3aa: CASSKNSGVSNEQFF

d_gene: NA
j_gene: TRBJ2-3
abundance: NA
v_gene: TRBV19
CDR3nt: TGTGCCAGCAAGAGACAGGCGGGAGATGGGGGTATCACAGATACGCAGTATTTT
CDR3aa: CASKRQAGDGGITDTQYF

d_gene: NA
j_gene: TRBJ1-4
abundance: NA
v_gene: TRBV15
CDR3nt: TGTGCCACCAGCAGAGATCCTGGGGCAGCCATTGAAAAACTGTTTTTT
CDR3aa: CATSRDPGAAIEKLFF

d_gene: TRBD1
j_gene: TRBJ2-3
abundance: NA
v_gene: TRBV7-6
CDR3nt: TGTGCCAGCAGCTCCGGGACAGCAGCTAGCACAGATACGCAGTATTTT
CDR3aa: CASSSGTAASTDTQYF

d_gene: NA
j_gene: TRBJ1-2
abundance: NA
v_gene: TRBV6-2/TRBV6-3
CDR3nt: TGTGCCAGCAGTTACACCCAGAGGAACTATGGCTACACCTTC
CDR3aa: CASSYTQRNYGYTF

d_gene: NA
j_gene: TRBJ2-5
abundance: NA
v_gene: TRBV11-2
CDR3nt: TGTGCCAGCAGTATACTCCCCCAAGAGACCCAGTACTTC
CDR3aa: CASSILPQETQYF

d_gene: NA
j_gene: TRBJ1-2
abundance: NA
v_gene: TRBV20-1
CDR3nt: TGCAGTGCTAGTTTGGGTGCCTATGGCTACACCTTC
CDR3aa: CSASLGAYGYTF

d_gene: NA
j_gene: TRBJ1-1
abundance: NA
v_gene: TRBV21-1
CDR3nt: TGTGCCAGCAGCAGAGAGGGGGGAACTGAAGCTTTCTTT
CDR3aa: CASSREGGTEAFF

d_gene: NA
j_gene: TRBJ2-3
abundance: NA
v_gene: TRBV9
CDR3nt: TGTGCCAGCAGCGCTTCCCGCCGCCGGGACCCACGCCAGAATACGCAGTATTTT
CDR3aa: CASSASRRRDPRQNTQYF

d_gene: TRBD1
j_gene: TRBJ1-2
abundance: NA
v_gene: TRBV12-3/TRBV12-4
CDR3nt: TGTGCCAGCAGGGCGGGACAGAACTATGGCTACACCTTC
CDR3aa: CASRAGQNYGYTF

d_gene: TRBD1
j_gene: TRBJ2-7
abundance: NA
v_gene: TRBV5-4
CDR3nt: TGTGCCACCCGACAGGGATTCGACGAGCAGTACTTC
CDR3aa: CATRQGFDEQYF

d_gene: NA
j_gene: TRBJ1-6
abundance: NA
v_gene: TRBV3-1/TRBV3-2
CDR3nt: TGTGCCAGCACCCCTTTCCTAGGGGCTTCACCCCTCCACTTT
CDR3aa: CASTPFLGASPLHF

d_gene: TRBD1
j_gene: TRBJ2-3
abundance: many
v_gene: TRBV6-1
CDR3nt: TGTGCCAGCAGTGAGGGACAGGGAAGCACAGATACGCAGTATTTT
CDR3aa: CASSEGQGSTDTQYF

d_gene: NA
j_gene: TRBJ1-6
abundance: NA
v_gene: TRBV3-1/TRBV3-2
CDR3nt: TGTGCCAGCAGCCTCACACCCGGTCGGTTCAGCTCCTATAATTCACCCCTCCACTTT
CDR3aa: CASSLTPGRFSSYNSPLHF

d_gene: NA
j_gene: TRBJ1-1
abundance: NA
v_gene: TRBV7-2
CDR3nt: TGTGCCAGCAGCTTAGGGGAGACAACTGTGAACACTGAAGCTTTCTTT
CDR3aa: CASSLGETTVNTEAFF

d_gene: NA
j_gene: TRBJ1-1
abundance: NA
v_gene: TRBV7-9
CDR3nt: TGTGCCAGCAGACTATCGGCGGGGAACACTGAAGCTTTCTTT
CDR3aa: CASRLSAGNTEAFF

d_gene: TRBD2
j_gene: TRBJ2-3
abundance: NA
v_gene: TRBV6-1
CDR3nt: TGTGCCAGCAGTGAGGCTAGCGGGAGCTCAGATACGCAGTATTTT
CDR3aa: CASSEASGSSDTQYF

d_gene: NA
j_gene: TRBJ1-5
abundance: NA
v_gene: TRBV5-6
CDR3nt: TGTGCCAGCAGCTTGAGGGCCCGGGGGAATCAGCCCCAGCATTTT
CDR3aa: CASSLRARGNQPQHF

d_gene: NA
j_gene: TRBJ2-1
abundance: NA
v_gene: TRBV13
CDR3nt: TGTGCCAGCAGCCCCCGCCTGGAGGGCCGGGGTAACAATGAGCAGTTCTTC
CDR3aa: CASSPRLEGRGNNEQFF

d_gene: TRBD1
j_gene: TRBJ2-2
abundance: NA
v_gene: TRBV3-1/TRBV3-2
CDR3nt: TGTGCCAGCAGTTCCGGGACAGGGCGTACCGGGGAGCTGTTTTTT
CDR3aa: CASSSGTGRTGELFF

d_gene: TRBD1
j_gene: TRBJ1-6
abundance: NA
v_gene: TRBV7-9
CDR3nt: TGTGCCAGCAGCCCACCGGGACAGGCCTACTCCTATAATTCACCCCTCCACTTT
CDR3aa: CASSPPGQAYSYNSPLHF

d_gene: NA
j_gene: TRBJ1-2
abundance: NA
v_gene: TRBV5-1
CDR3nt: TGCGCCAGCAGCGCACGGGACTCCAGTCCCGGCTACACCTTC
CDR3aa: CASSARDSSPGYTF

d_gene: NA
j_gene: TRBJ1-1
abundance: once
v_gene: TRBV9
CDR3nt: TGTGCCAGCAGCCAAACCCCGACATCGAGGGGAGCTTTCTTT
CDR3aa: CASSQTPTSRGAFF

d_gene: NA
j_gene: TRBJ1-1
abundance: NA
v_gene: TRBV6-6
CDR3nt: TGTGCCAGCAGTGTCGAGGGAACTGAAGCTTTCTTT
CDR3aa: CASSVEGTEAFF

d_gene: TRBD2
j_gene: TRBJ2-3
abundance: NA
v_gene: TRBV30
CDR3nt: TGTGCCTGGAGTGTAGGGTACCGCAGGAGACCCGGGACTAGCTTGGCGCAGTATTTT
CDR3aa: CAWSVGYRRRPGTSLAQYF

d_gene: NA
j_gene: TRBJ2-7
abundance: NA
v_gene: TRBV18
CDR3nt: TGTGCCAGCTCTCGTCATGGGGGGGCCGACGAGCAGTACTTC
CDR3aa: CASSRHGGADEQYF

d_gene: TRBD2
j_gene: TRBJ2-3
abundance: NA
v_gene: TRBV7-9
CDR3nt: TGTGCCAGCAGCCTGGGGGAGGGGTTATATGATACGCAGTATTTT
CDR3aa: CASSLGEGLYDTQYF

d_gene: TRBD1
j_gene: TRBJ2-7
abundance: NA
v_gene: TRBV5-1
CDR3nt: TGCGCCAGCAGCTTGGCGAGACAGGGAACCTACGAGCAGTACTTC
CDR3aa: CASSLARQGTYEQYF

d_gene: NA
j_gene: TRBJ2-1
abundance: NA
v_gene: TRBV10-3
CDR3nt: TGTGCCATCGGGGGGCTAGCGGCTTCCTACAATGAGCAGTTCTTC
CDR3aa: CAIGGLAASYNEQFF

d_gene: NA
j_gene: TRBJ2-7
abundance: few
v_gene: TRBV5-1
CDR3nt: TGCGCCAGCAGCTTACTGGGGACGGGCAGCTCCTACGAGCAGTACTTC
CDR3aa: CASSLLGTGSSYEQYF

d_gene: TRBD2
j_gene: TRBJ2-7
abundance: NA
v_gene: TRBV13
CDR3nt: TGTGCCAGCAGACGGGGCGGGAGTCGATTAGAGCAGTACTTC
CDR3aa: CASRRGGSRLEQYF

d_gene: NA
j_gene: TRBJ1-1
abundance: few
v_gene: TRBV10-2
CDR3nt: TGCGCCAGCAGTACCGGGTCCGAGAACACTGAAGCTTTCTTT
CDR3aa: CASSTGSENTEAFF